The 17 T cell receptor beta chains listed next were all sequenced from one sample in a study of technical replicates of blood from a handful of donors. Libraries were prepared by immunoSEQ multiplex PCR; TCRdb keeps only in-frame clonotypes and omits some of them. The sample yields tens of thousands of clones, under 97% seen once. The sequencing input was T cells isolated from PBMCs. These receptors originate from a human donor in good health.

The chain is built from TRBV7-2 and TRBJ1-5; the D gene is possibly TRBD1 (5 bases). The CDR3 contains 15 residues. V lost 2 bases to trimming and J lost 6 bases, with 14 bases between them. Germline V gives CDR1 SGHTA, CDR2 FQGNSA. CDR3: CASSLQGILSQPQHF. DNA for the CDR3: TGTGCCAGCAGCTTACAGGGAATTCTGAGTCAGCCCCAGCATTTT. The variable domain in full, with the rest retrieved from reference TRBV7-2 and TRBJ1-5, is GAGVSQSPSNKVTEKGKDVELRCDPISGHTALYWYRQSLGQGLEFLIYFQGNSAPDKSGLPSDRFSAERTGGSVSTLTIQRTQQEDSAVYLCASSLQGILSQPQHFGDGTRLSIL.

The genes are TRBV19 and TRBJ1-1, with 8 nucleotides matching TRBD1. The junction had 10 bases not matched to a gene; V was cut back by 3 bases and J by 7 bases. This CDR3 region has 15 residues. The germline CDR1 and CDR2 sequences are LNHDA and SQIVND (reference sequence). The CDR3 spells CASSIGGQGVVEAFF. The CDR3 coding sequence is TGTGCCAGTAGTATCGGCGGACAGGGAGTAGTTGAAGCTTTCTTT.

The rearrangement uses TRBV9 and TRBJ2-3, with 7 bases aligning to TRBD2. CDR1 and CDR2 from the germline V gene are SGDLS and YYNGEE. V gave up 0 bases and J gave up 9 bases; unmatched junction bases: 16. CDR3 size: 17 residues. CDR3 sequence: CASSVETSAIKIPTQYF. CDR3 nucleotide sequence: TGTGCCAGCAGCGTAGAAACTAGCGCGATCAAAATCCCGACGCAGTATTTT.

This clone was seen once. The chain couples TRBV7-3 to TRBJ2-5; 12 nucleotides match TRBD2. With V trimmed by 2 bases and J by 4 bases, 5 bases remained unmatched. The V gene's germline CDR1 is SGHTA and CDR2 FQGTGA. The CDR3 spans 16 residues. In DNA, the CDR3 is TGTGCCAGCAGCTTAGGGCTAGCGGGAGGGTCAGAGACCCAGTACTTC. This gives the protein CASSLGLAGGSETQYF.

V and J are TRBV6-6 and TRBJ2-7, with TRBD1 identical over 9 bases. Germline assignment: CDR1 MNHNY and CDR2 SVGAGI (reference sequence). The CDR3 sequence is 14 residues long. Trimming took 5 bases from V and 5 from J; bases not matched to a gene: 7. The CDR3 spells CASSNRQGGDEQYF. For the CDR3, the DNA is TGTGCCAGCAGTAATCGACAGGGGGGCGACGAGCAGTACTTC.

This rearrangement joins TRBV30 to TRBJ2-4; TRBD1 aligns across 8 bases. The germline gives CDR1 GTSNPN, CDR2 SVGIG (reference sequence). The CDR3 is 14 amino acids. Trimming took 5 bases from V and 3 from J; bases not matched to a gene: 6. The CDR3 is CAWDRTGLKNIQYF. The CDR3 nucleotides are TGTGCCTGGGATAGGACAGGGCTCAAAAACATTCAGTACTTC.

CDR3 bases: TGTGCCAGCAGCGCGTCCAGCTCCTACGAGCAGTACTTC. Translating it yields CASSASSSYEQYF. The chain uses TRBV9 and TRBJ2-7; unclear D gene. The CDR3 loop spans 13 amino acids. Trimming took 3 bases from V and 0 from J, leaving 7 bases between them. Per germline, CDR1 SGDLS and CDR2 YYNGEE.

The chain joins TRBV6-6 to TRBJ1-2, with D unclear. The V end lost 1 base, the J end lost 4 bases, and 13 bases lay between the germline ends. CDR1 is MNHNY and CDR2 is SVGAGI in the germline V gene (reference sequence). This CDR3 is 15 amino acids long. The CDR3 protein is CASSYFPSESYGYTF. CDR3 DNA: TGTGCCAGCAGTTACTTCCCCAGTGAAAGCTATGGCTACACCTTC.

The V gene is TRBV11-2, the J gene TRBJ2-1; a weak D match, TRBD2 (6 bases). The V end was cut by 5 bases, the J end by 3 bases, with 11 bases between. The V gene's germline CDR1 is SGHAT and CDR2 FQNNGV. This CDR3 is 14 amino acids long. The CDR3 region has the DNA TGTGCCAGCAGCCCGGGGGACTTCTACAATGAGCAGTTCTTC. This encodes CASSPGDFYNEQFF. The full variable domain, completed using reference TRBV11-2 and TRBJ2-1, is EAGVAQSPRYKIIEKRQSVAFWCNPISGHATLYWYQQILGQGPKLLIQFQNNGVVDDSQLPKDRFSAERLKGVDSTLKIQPAKLEDSAVYLCASSPGDFYNEQFFGPGTRLTVL.

The V call is TRBV18, the J call TRBJ1-3, with 9 bases aligning to TRBD1. Losses at the gene ends were 3 bases for V and 0 bases for J; bases not matched to a gene: 3. Germline V gene lookup returns CDR1 KGHSH and CDR2 LQKENI. This CDR3 is built from 16 residues. The DNA for the CDR3 is TGTGCCAGCTCACCGGGGACAGGGCACTCTGGAAACACCATATATTTT. Its translation: CASSPGTGHSGNTIYF.

CDR3 sequence reads: CASSESPGAPDNYGYTF. CDR3 nucleotide sequence: TGTGCCAGCAGTGAAAGTCCCGGAGCCCCAGATAACTATGGCTACACCTTC. The chain couples TRBV6-1 to TRBJ1-2; D is ambiguous. The CDR3 consists of 17 residues. The V and J ends lost 2 bases and 1 base respectively, with 17 bases between them. Germline lookup yields CDR1 MNHNS and CDR2 SASEGT.

The rearrangement joins TRBV13 to TRBJ2-3; 9 bases fit TRBD2. J was trimmed by 4 bases and V by 5 bases; bases with no gene match: 7. The CDR3 runs to 15 residues. Germline CDR1 PRHDT, CDR2 FYEKMQ (reference sequence). The CDR3 loop reads CASSLTSGRSDTQYF. Here the CDR3 DNA reads TGTGCCAGCAGCCTAACTAGCGGGCGTTCAGATACGCAGTATTTT.

The rearrangement links TRBV28 to TRBJ2-3, with D maybe TRBD2 (5 bases). Per germline, CDR1 MDHEN and CDR2 SYDVKM. V dropped 3 bases and J dropped 3 bases, with 16 bases sitting between them. The CDR3 consists of 16 residues. The CDR3 nucleotides read TGTGCCAGCAGTTTCCTCTTGACGGGAAGGACAGATACGCAGTATTTT. This codes for CASSFLLTGRTDTQYF.

DNA of the CDR3: TGTGCCAGCAGTGGGGACAGGGACGACACCGGGGAGCTGTTTTTT. Its protein product is CASSGDRDDTGELFF. The chain combines TRBV28 with TRBJ2-2; 9 bases are a match to TRBD1. The CDR3 runs to 15 residues. Per germline, CDR1 MDHEN and CDR2 SYDVKM. Germline trimming cut 5 bases from V and 3 bases from J; bases unmatched to any gene: 4.

This chain connects TRBV20-1 to TRBJ2-3; the D is unclear. V lost 3 bases and J lost 4, with 5 bases in between. This CDR3 is 11 amino acids long. Looked up from germline, CDR1 is DFQATT and CDR2 is SNEGSKA (reference sequence). The CDR3 region has the DNA TGCAGTGCTAGGTCCGCAGATACGCAGTATTTT. It is translated as CSARSADTQYF.

The rearrangement links TRBV7-2 to TRBJ2-3, with D possibly matching TRBD2 (6 bases). This CDR3 contains 14 residues. Germline V gene data show CDR1 as SGHTA and CDR2 as FQGNSA. The V end was cut by 1 base, the J end by 8 bases, with 13 bases between. The CDR3 nucleotides are TGTGCCAGCAGCTTAGGGCCCCCGGAGGGTACGCAGTATTTT. Amino acids: CASSLGPPEGTQYF.

The chain links TRBV2 to TRBJ1-1; the D gene is possibly TRBD1 (6 bases). Germline CDR1 SNHLY, CDR2 FYNNEI. The CDR3 totals 14 residues. V was trimmed by 8 bases and J by 5 bases, leaving 18 bases between them. The DNA for the CDR3 is TGTGCCAGCCCTGCTACCGGGACAAGTACTGAAGCTTTCTTT. Protein sequence: CASPATGTSTEAFF.